The 24 T cell receptor beta chains presented below share a single source sample, sequenced in a study of blood T cells in healthy people across ages. Sample-barcoded 5' priming and a J-beta primer mix drove a second PCR of roughly 6 to 12 cycles. TCRdb reprocessed the 5' RACE reads with MiXCR, giving one entry per CDR3 protein. Here the sample spans approximately 760,000 distinct CDR3 sequences, around 25% being singletons. These data were also filed under a second study, of T cells of mothers and their children.

What was sequenced was blood. Receptors were obtained from a boy aged 5-17 years in good health.

DNA for the CDR3: TGTGCCAGCAGCTTAGTGGACAGGGATGAGACCCAGTACTTC. This translates into CASSLVDRDETQYF. The chain uses TRBV7-9 and TRBJ2-5, with TRBD1 identical over 8 bases. CDR3 size: 14 residues. Trimming at V came to 1 base and at J to 5 bases, leaving 3 bases not matched to a gene. The V gene's germline CDR1 is SEHNR and CDR2 FQNEAQ (reference sequence).

The rearrangement links TRBV25-1 to TRBJ2-1; D gene uncertain. The ends were cut back, 6 bases at V and 0 bases at J, with 12 bases in the middle. Germline CDR1 is MGHDK and CDR2 is SYGVNS. The length of the CDR3 is 15 residues. Written as DNA, the CDR3 is TGTGCCAGCAGCAGGTCCATGGGCTCCTACAATGAGCAGTTCTTC. Its translation: CASSRSMGSYNEQFF.

About this clonotype itself: No conserved phenylalanine or tryptophan ends this CDR3, so it is likely a read error. The J gene is TRBJ1-2, the V gene TRBV5-1; D remains ambiguous. The CDR3 runs 13 residues. V gave up 1 base and J gave up 4 bases, with 8 bases separating them. Germline loops: CDR1 SGHRS, CDR2 YFSETQ. The CDR3 sequence: CASSLSEPYGYTL. In DNA, the CDR3 is TGCGCCAGCAGCTTGTCAGAGCCCTATGGCTACACCCTC.

The chain uses TRBV21-1 and TRBJ1-4; the listed D gene, TRBD1, was not tested against the DNA. TRBV21-1 is a documented pseudogene. This CDR3 spans 15 amino acids. Here the CDR3 reads CASSRAAALNEKLFF. The CDR3 nucleotides read TGTGCCAGCAGCAGGGCCGCGGCGCTTAACGAAAAACTGTTTTTT.

This clonotype was detected only a few times. The chain joins TRBV2 to TRBJ2-7; a possible D gene is TRBD2 (6 bases). CDR3 length: 14 residues. From germline, CDR1 is SNHLY and CDR2 FYNNEI. Trimming pared 6 bases from V and 9 bases from J, leaving 21 bases between. The chain's CDR3 is CASSAPGDLTPQYF. CDR3 DNA sequence: TGTGCCAGCAGCGCGCCGGGGGACCTAACCCCGCAGTACTTC.

In this sample, this clonotype turned up a few times. This CDR3 reads CASSQALSGGQETQYF. The CDR3 DNA reads TGCGCCAGCAGCCAAGCCCTTAGCGGGGGACAAGAGACCCAGTACTTC. The chain joins TRBV4-3 to TRBJ2-5; 9 bases align to TRBD2. J was trimmed by 2 bases and V by 1 base; bases with no gene match: 5. CDR1 is LGHNA and CDR2 is YSLEER in the germline V gene. The CDR3 length is 16 residues.

This clonotype was detected only a few times. Here the CDR3 DNA reads TGTGCCAGTAGCACGTATGTTGCGCAACTGTTTTTT. It yields the protein CASSTYVAQLFF. The genes are TRBV19 and TRBJ1-4; no clear D gene. Germline loops: CDR1 LNHDA, CDR2 SQIVND (reference sequence). V dropped 6 bases and J dropped 12 bases, with 14 bases sitting between them. This CDR3 is built from 12 residues.

V gene TRBV6-5 combines with J gene TRBJ2-1; 14 positions match TRBD2. Looked up from germline, CDR1 is MNHEY and CDR2 is SVGAGI. The trim removed 6 bases at V and 9 bases at J, leaving 1 base unmatched. This CDR3 region has 13 residues. The CDR3 protein is CASRGLAGVEQFF. CDR3 coding DNA: TGTGCCAGCAGGGGACTAGCGGGAGTTGAGCAGTTCTTC.

V and J are TRBV11-2 and TRBJ2-1, with D possibly being TRBD1 or TRBD2 (5 bases each). The CDR3 contains 16 residues. Germline CDR1 and CDR2: SGHAT and FQNNGV. The V gene lost 5 bases and the J gene lost 6 bases, with 20 bases spanning the gap. The CDR3 region has the DNA TGTGCCAGCAGCCGAGGGGCCAGCCCACCCGTCAATGAGCAGTTCTTC. Residues: CASSRGASPPVNEQFF.

The chain links TRBV7-2 to TRBJ2-7; perhaps D is TRBD1 or TRBD2 (5 bases each). Trimming stripped 2 bases from V and 2 bases from J, with 10 bases between. This CDR3 is 14 amino acids long. From germline, CDR1 is SGHTA and CDR2 FQGNSA. The CDR3 bases are TGTGCCAGCAGCTTACAGGGAGATACCTACGAGCAGTACTTC. Translation: CASSLQGDTYEQYF. The full variable domain, with the rest looked up from reference TRBV7-2 and TRBJ2-7, is GAGVSQSPSNKVTEKGKDVELRCDPISGHTALYWYRQSLGQGLEFLIYFQGNSAPDKSGLPSDRFSAERTGGSVSTLTIQRTQQEDSAVYLCASSLQGDTYEQYFGPGTRLTVT.

This chain links TRBV12-3 or TRBV12-4 with TRBJ2-4; unclear D gene. CDR3 length equals 19 residues. The V and J ends lost 3 bases and 0 bases respectively, with 21 bases between them. This CDR3 reads CASSFPGSRSVLAKNIQYF. CDR3 bases: TGTGCCAGCAGTTTTCCCGGGTCTCGATCCGTCCTAGCCAAAAACATTCAGTACTTC.

The chain is built from TRBV18 and TRBJ2-1; 8 bases agree with TRBD2. Trimming removed 6 bases from V and 7 bases from J; junction bases left unmatched: 14. Germline-derived CDR1 and CDR2 are KGHSH and LQKENI. This CDR3 contains 16 residues. CDR3 nucleotide sequence: TGTGCCAGCTCGACAGAACCGGGACTAGTATTAAATGAGCAGTTCTTC. As protein: CASSTEPGLVLNEQFF.

The chain recombines TRBV5-1 with TRBJ1-1; possibly TRBD1 for D (6 bases). Trimming stripped 4 bases from V and 4 bases from J, with 17 bases between. Germline CDR1 is SGHRS and CDR2 is YFSETQ. This CDR3 region has 15 residues. In nucleotides, the CDR3 is TGCGCCAGCAGCGCCCCCGACGGGGGGCCCACTGAAGCTTTCTTT. Translating it yields CASSAPDGGPTEAFF.

V gene TRBV6-2 or TRBV6-3 combines with J gene TRBJ2-5, with D possibly being TRBD1 (5 bases). The J call is uncertain, as TRBJ2-1 better fits the DNA end. CDR1 is MNHEY and CDR2 is SVGEGT in the germline V gene. CDR3 length: 13 residues. The CDR3 region is CASSQGAVSRQFF. CDR3 DNA sequence: TGTGCCAGCAGCCAAGGGGCCGTCTCCCGGCAGTTCTTC.

The genes are TRBV20-1 and TRBJ2-3; 13 nucleotides align to TRBD2. With 5 bases clipped from V and 2 bases from J, the junction kept 10 bases outside the gene matches. The CDR3 is 17 residues long. The germline V gene has CDR1 DFQATT and CDR2 SNEGSKA (reference sequence). The CDR3 sequence: CSAPTSGGPKDTDTQYF. For the CDR3, the DNA is TGCAGTGCTCCGACTAGCGGGGGGCCTAAAGACACAGATACGCAGTATTTT.

The table lists this clonotype with many counts. The chain joins TRBV5-1 to TRBJ2-1, with D possibly being TRBD2 (5 bases). The CDR3 runs to 14 residues. The V and J ends lost 0 bases and 2 bases respectively, with 6 bases between them. Germline CDR1 is SGHRS and CDR2 is YFSETQ. The CDR3 loop is CASSLAGTYNEQFF. As DNA, the CDR3 is TGCGCCAGCAGCTTGGCGGGAACCTACAATGAGCAGTTCTTC.

The chain has TRBV4-1 and TRBJ2-5; D gene uncertain. CDR3 length: 18 residues. Germline CDR1 and CDR2: MGHRA and YSYEKL. Trimming removed 1 base from V and 2 bases from J, with 20 bases in between. This CDR3 is CASSQAPPQGGYQETQYF. The CDR3 DNA sequence: TGCGCCAGCAGCCAAGCCCCCCCTCAAGGCGGATATCAAGAGACCCAGTACTTC.

In the case of this clonotype: This sequence may be a read error, since a much larger clone differs from it by one base. CDR3 DNA: TGTGCCAGCAGCTTGCATACCACCTACGAGCAGTACTTC. It codes for CASSLHTTYEQYF. V gene TRBV7-2 combines with J gene TRBJ2-7; D gene uncertain. This CDR3 comprises 13 residues. V was shortened by 3 bases and J by 2 bases, with 8 bases between the two germline ends. In germline, CDR1 is SGHTA, CDR2 FQGNSA.

The V gene is TRBV11-2, the J gene TRBJ2-2; TRBD2 is a possible D gene (6 bases). CDR1 is SGHAT, CDR2 FQNNGV, per germline. The CDR3 contains 17 residues. The V end was cut by 0 bases, the J end by 0 bases, with 11 bases between. The chain's CDR3 is CASSLDEAGPNTGELFF. CDR3 nucleotide sequence: TGTGCCAGCAGCTTAGATGAAGCGGGCCCGAACACCGGGGAGCTGTTTTTT.

The chain couples TRBV5-1 to TRBJ1-2, with D uncertain. The CDR3 sequence is 15 residues long. V shed 4 bases and J shed 10 bases, with 23 bases lying between them. Germline CDR1 SGHRS, CDR2 YFSETQ. Here the CDR3 DNA reads TGCGCCAGCAGCCCCGGGCAGACGGATCCACGAGACTACACCTTC. Translated, it gives CASSPGQTDPRDYTF.

The table lists this clonotype with many counts. One end of the junction is discordant with germline, which a read error may explain. The genes are TRBV28 and TRBJ2-5; TRBD2 is a possible D gene (6 bases). CDR1 and CDR2 from the germline V gene are MDHEN and SYDVKM. This CDR3 is 11 amino acids long. CDR3 bases: TGTGCCAGCAGTGTGCGGACTACCGTCGAGTTC. Protein: CASSVRTTVEF.

This rearrangement joins TRBV20-1 to TRBJ2-7; TRBD1 aligns across 11 bases. The CDR3 runs 13 residues. Germline CDR1 reads DFQATT; CDR2 reads SNEGSKA (reference sequence). Trimming at V came to 6 bases and at J to 5 bases, leaving 6 bases not matched to a gene. DNA of the CDR3: TGCAGTGCCTGGACAGGGGGCCTCCACGAGCAGTACTTC. This sequence encodes CSAWTGGLHEQYF.

In the case of this clonotype: One junction end does not reproduce the germline sequence, and a read error may be involved. The chain links TRBV6-1 to TRBJ1-1; D gene ambiguous. CDR3 length: 14 residues. Per germline, CDR1 MNHNS and CDR2 SASEGT. The CDR3 here is CASSEWHWLTEASF. Here the CDR3 DNA reads TGTGCCAGCAGTGAATGGCACTGGCTCACTGAAGCTTCCTTT.

This clonotype was observed a few times. The rearrangement links TRBV3-1 to TRBJ2-7; no firm D call. The germline V gene has CDR1 LGHDT and CDR2 YNNKEL (reference sequence). This CDR3 has 15 amino acids. Trimming took 0 bases from V and 0 from J, leaving 9 bases between them. The CDR3 DNA follows: TGTGCCAGCAGCCAAGATCTTTCTAGCTCCTACGAGCAGTACTTC. It specifies CASSQDLSSSYEQYF.